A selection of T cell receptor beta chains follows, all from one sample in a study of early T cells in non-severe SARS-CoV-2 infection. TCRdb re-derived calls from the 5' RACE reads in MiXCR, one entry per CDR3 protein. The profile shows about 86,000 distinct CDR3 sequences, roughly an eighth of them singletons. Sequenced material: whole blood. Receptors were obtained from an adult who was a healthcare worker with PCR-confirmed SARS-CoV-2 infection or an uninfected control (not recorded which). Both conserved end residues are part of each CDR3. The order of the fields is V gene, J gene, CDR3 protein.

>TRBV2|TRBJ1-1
CASKTDRNTEAFF
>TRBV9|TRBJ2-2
CASSIRDGANTGELFF
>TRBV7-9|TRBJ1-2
CASSLVDRDGYTF
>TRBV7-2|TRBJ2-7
CASSHLDYYEQYF
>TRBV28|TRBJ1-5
CASSFRTGENQPQHF
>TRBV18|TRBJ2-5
CASSPGPQPRETQYF
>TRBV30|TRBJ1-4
CAWSIREKLFF
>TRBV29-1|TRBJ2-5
CSVRTDQETQYF
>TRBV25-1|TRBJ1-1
CASSERQDTEAFF
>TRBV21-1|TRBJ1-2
CASSKFRRGNYGYTF
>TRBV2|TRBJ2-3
CAIPGPLAPTDTQYF
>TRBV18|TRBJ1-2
CASSPPESRVYGYTF
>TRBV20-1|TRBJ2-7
CSARDTGRDEQYF
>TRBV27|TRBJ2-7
CASSLSVSRLLARSYEQYF
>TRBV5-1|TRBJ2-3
CASSFRTSGNTDTQYF
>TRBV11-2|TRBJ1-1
CASSLALGGGTTEAFF
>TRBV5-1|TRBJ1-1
CASRRGATEAFF
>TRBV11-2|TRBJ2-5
CASSLTGLAAETQYF
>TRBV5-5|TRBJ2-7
CASSFAQGIYEQYF
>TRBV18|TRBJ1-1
CASSQGGTGGNTEAFF
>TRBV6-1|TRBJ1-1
CASSVGGENTEAFF
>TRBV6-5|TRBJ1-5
CASSYGSGQPQHF
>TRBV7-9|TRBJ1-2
CASSPRGRTGDGYTF
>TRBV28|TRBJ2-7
CASNPGRTLRGQYF
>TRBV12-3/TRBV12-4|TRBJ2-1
CASLPGTSGSNEQFF
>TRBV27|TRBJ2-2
CASSLSDRFTGELFF
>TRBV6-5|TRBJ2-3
CASSYNGQGTDTQYF
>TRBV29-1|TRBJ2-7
CSVEDPGTASYEQYF
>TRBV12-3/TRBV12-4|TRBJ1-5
CASSLVQGRQPQHF
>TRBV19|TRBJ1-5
CASSIRDSNQPQHF
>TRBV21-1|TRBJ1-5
CASRGVQPQHF
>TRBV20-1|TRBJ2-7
CSARASGGDEQYF
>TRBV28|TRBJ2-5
CATQILQETQYF
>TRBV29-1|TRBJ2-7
CSVDHWTGEQYF
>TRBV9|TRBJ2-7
CASSGPEGSYEQYF
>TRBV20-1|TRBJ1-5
CSAENRLGGNQPQHF
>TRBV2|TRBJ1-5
CASSEVQGRGGPQHF
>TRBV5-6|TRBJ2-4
CASSLDWGAGNIQYF
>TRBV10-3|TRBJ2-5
CAIGGLAEETQYF
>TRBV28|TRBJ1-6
CASSMTGGKNSPLHF
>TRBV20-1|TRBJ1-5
CSAPSGTGSSNQPQHF
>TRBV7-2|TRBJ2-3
CASSLGRDFRTDTQYF
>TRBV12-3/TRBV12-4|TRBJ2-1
CASSVTSGPAVEQFF
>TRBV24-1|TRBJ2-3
CATRISAAMGPGPLDTQYF
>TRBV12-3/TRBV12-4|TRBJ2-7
CASSLSYRGTGEQYF
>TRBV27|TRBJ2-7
CASSLSVGQYYEQYF
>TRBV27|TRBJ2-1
CASSLKRDRGWNEQFF
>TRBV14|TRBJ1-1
CASSHLGYVEAFF
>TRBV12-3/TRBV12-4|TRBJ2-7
CASSLERPSEQYF
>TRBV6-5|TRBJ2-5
CASSYDRTSAETQYF
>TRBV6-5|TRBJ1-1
CASSYWGEAFF
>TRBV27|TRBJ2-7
CASSLNVWGTLSEQYF
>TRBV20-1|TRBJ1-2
CSAYTGVGYTF
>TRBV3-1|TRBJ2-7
CASSQEGYEQYF
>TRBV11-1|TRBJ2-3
CASSSTIRTARTDTQYF
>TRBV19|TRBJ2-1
CASSMDREGGNEQFF
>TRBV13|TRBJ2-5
CASSSRDPVRQGKQTQYF